These 15 T cell receptor beta chains share one sample of origin, sequenced in a study of T cell changes during pregnancy in multiple sclerosis. The protocol was immunoSEQ multiplex PCR, while the TCRdb copy is restricted to in-frame clones and leaves out a portion. The sample consists of around 29,000 clones, more than 75% of them appearing once. The specimen was CD8+ T cells from peripheral blood mononuclear cells, collected after pregnancy. These receptor sequences come from a female donor with multiple sclerosis, enrolled in a pregnancy study.

J is TRBJ1-4 and V is TRBV13; TRBD1 matches at 7 bases. Germline V gene lookup returns CDR1 PRHDT and CDR2 FYEKMQ (reference sequence). The CDR3 sequence is 15 residues long. Losses at the gene ends were 5 bases for V and 6 bases for J; bases not matched to a gene: 9. The CDR3 spells CASSPRGQGDEKLFF. CDR3 coding DNA: TGTGCCAGCAGCCCTAGGGGGCAGGGAGATGAAAAACTGTTTTTT. The variable domain in full, completed from reference TRBV13 and TRBJ1-4, reads AAGVIQSPRHLIKEKRETATLKCYPIPRHDTVYWYQQGPGQDPQFLISFYEKMQSDKGSIPDRFSAQQFSDYHSELNMSSLELGDSALYFCASSPRGQGDEKLFFGSGTQLSVL.

This chain connects TRBV10-3 to TRBJ2-7, with a tentative D call TRBD2 (6 bases). Between the trimmed V and J ends, which lost 7 bases and 6 bases, there was a span of 22 bases. The CDR3 loop spans 15 amino acids. In germline, CDR1 is ENHRY, CDR2 SYGVKD. CDR3 amino acids: CAIKYEAGRTSEQYF. The CDR3 region has the DNA TGTGCCATCAAGTACGAGGCAGGGAGGACTTCCGAGCAGTACTTC.

The chain combines TRBV28 with TRBJ1-1, with D tentatively TRBD1 (5 bases). The CDR3 contains 12 residues. Germline loops: CDR1 MDHEN, CDR2 SYDVKM. Trimming cost V 2 bases and J 4 bases, with 5 bases left between them. The CDR3 loop is CASSLQGTEAFF. Here the CDR3 DNA reads TGTGCCAGCAGTTTACAGGGCACTGAAGCTTTCTTT.

The chain links TRBV7-9 to TRBJ1-4; perhaps TRBD1 as D (5 bases). CDR3 length equals 13 residues. Looked up from germline, CDR1 is SEHNR and CDR2 is FQNEAQ (reference sequence). The germline V and J ends were trimmed by 2 bases and 12 bases, with 13 bases remaining between them. CDR3 sequence: CASSLPIARELFF. The CDR3 nucleotides are TGTGCCAGCAGCTTACCCATAGCCAGGGAACTGTTTTTT.

About this clone itself: This may arise from a read error, as a much more abundant clone is one base away. The J gene is TRBJ1-5, the V gene TRBV6-4; D gene unclear. V dropped 7 bases and J dropped 3 bases, with 10 bases sitting between them. This CDR3 comprises 13 residues. The germline V gene encodes CDR1 MRHNA and CDR2 SNTAGT. CDR3 sequence reads: CASNERDNQPQHF. DNA for the CDR3: TGTGCCAGCAATGAGAGGGACAATCAGCCCCAGCATTTT.

This chain connects TRBV7-9 to TRBJ2-3; weak D call: TRBD1 (6 bases). Per germline, CDR1 SEHNR and CDR2 FQNEAQ (reference sequence). Between the trimmed V and J ends, which lost 5 bases and 3 bases, there was a span of 12 bases. This CDR3 has 14 amino acids. The CDR3 DNA reads TGTGCCAGCAGCGGGACACCCATTACAGATACGCAGTATTTT. This sequence encodes CASSGTPITDTQYF. The variable domain in full, with the rest retrieved from reference TRBV7-9 and TRBJ2-3, is DTGVSQNPRHKITKRGQNVTFRCDPISEHNRLYWYRQTLGQGPEFLTYFQNEAQLEKSRLLSDRFSAERPKGSFSTLEIQRTEQGDSAMYLCASSGTPITDTQYFGPGTRLTVL.

In its sample, this clone was seen a few times. The chain joins TRBV28 to TRBJ1-1, with unresolved D. CDR3 size: 12 residues. Trimming took 4 bases from V and 8 from J, leaving 11 bases between them. Germline CDR1 and CDR2: MDHEN and SYDVKM. This chain's CDR3 is CASSSQSHEAFF. In nucleotides, the CDR3 is TGTGCCAGCAGTTCACAGTCTCACGAAGCTTTCTTT.

The rearrangement links TRBV7-9 to TRBJ1-1; no clear D gene. Trimming removed 0 bases at V and 1 base at J, with 9 bases between. The CDR3 length is 15 residues. Germline V gene sequence: CDR1 SEHNR, CDR2 FQNEAQ (reference sequence). In DNA form, the CDR3 reads TGTGCCAGCAGCTTAGCATATACAGAGAACACTGAAGCTTTCTTT. It codes for CASSLAYTENTEAFF.

The chain uses TRBV19 and TRBJ1-5; no clear D. This CDR3 contains 14 residues. Trimming cost V 1 base and J 4 bases, with 8 bases left between them. The germline gives CDR1 LNHDA, CDR2 SQIVND (reference sequence). The CDR3 reads CASSIGGENQPQHF. DNA for the CDR3: TGTGCCAGTAGTATAGGTGGGGAGAATCAGCCCCAGCATTTT.

The rearrangement links TRBV27 to TRBJ2-7; the D gene is possibly TRBD1 (5 bases). The V gene lost 0 bases and the J gene lost 2 bases, with 11 bases spanning the gap. Germline V CDR1 and CDR2: MNHEY, SMNVEV (reference sequence). CDR3 size: 15 residues. This CDR3 is CASSLSFPGTYEQYF. CDR3 bases: TGTGCCAGCAGTTTATCGTTCCCAGGGACCTACGAGCAGTACTTC.

This clone was picked up a small number of times. This chain joins TRBV25-1 and TRBJ1-6; D gene uncertain. The CDR3 extends over 14 amino acids. Germline lookup yields CDR1 MGHDK and CDR2 SYGVNS. Deletions cut 4 bases from V and 7 bases from J, with 11 bases between. CDR3 in amino acids: CASSVTGNNSPLHF. The CDR3 coding sequence is TGTGCCAGCAGTGTGACCGGGAACAATTCACCCCTCCACTTT.

The chain uses TRBV6-4 and TRBJ2-7, with 7 bases aligning to TRBD1. With 11 bases clipped from V and 3 bases from J, the junction kept 7 bases outside the gene matches. Germline-derived CDR1 and CDR2 are MRHNA and SNTAGT. This CDR3 is built from 12 residues. CDR3 DNA: TGTGCCGCCCGGGACAGTCACTACGAGCAGTACTTC. The encoded protein is CAARDSHYEQYF.

The gene calls are TRBV28 and TRBJ1-1, with TRBD1 matching 8 bases. The V and J ends lost 4 bases and 7 bases, in that order; junction bases with no gene match: 8. The CDR3 sequence is 14 residues long. Germline V gene sequence: CDR1 MDHEN, CDR2 SYDVKM. The DNA for the CDR3 is TGTGCCAGCAGTTCCACTACCGGGACAGGTGAAGCTTTCTTT. Protein sequence: CASSSTTGTGEAFF.

This chain joins TRBV6-1 and TRBJ2-7; 7 nucleotides align to TRBD1. The junction had 10 bases not matched to a gene; V was cut back by 4 bases and J by 4 bases. Looked up from germline, CDR1 is MNHNS and CDR2 is SASEGT. CDR3 length: 15 residues. The CDR3 loop reads CASSGSTGSPYEQYF. The DNA for the CDR3 is TGTGCCAGCAGTGGGTCGACAGGGAGTCCATACGAGCAGTACTTC.

The V and J genes are TRBV27 and TRBJ1-2; possible D gene TRBD1, 6 bases. Germline CDR1 and CDR2: MNHEY and SMNVEV (reference sequence). Trimming took off 5 bases at V and 7 bases at J, with 23 bases between the two ends. The CDR3 runs 16 residues. The CDR3 DNA sequence: TGTGCCAGCAGTGGGAGTCAGGGGTACGGGGTTTTTGGCTACACCTTC. Its protein is CASSGSQGYGVFGYTF.